Shown below are 31 T cell receptor beta chains from a single sample sequenced in a study of shared clonotypes between healthy human individuals. It was CD45RO-negative cells, positively selected for CCR7, that made up naive CD8 cells, with terminally differentiated effector memory CD45RA+ cells excluded. Repertoires were generated with immunoSEQ multiplex PCR, while TCRdb's copy carries only in-frame clones and drops some. The sample has roughly 2,000,000 clones; approximately 94% are singletons. Sample: naive CD8+ T cells sorted from blood. Receptor source: a man between 18 and 29 years old in good health.

As to this clone: One end of the junction varies from germline; a read error may be responsible. The V and J genes are TRBV13 and TRBJ1-4; tentatively, D is TRBD1 (6 bases). Germline V CDR1 and CDR2: PRHDT, FYEKMQ (reference sequence). This CDR3 spans 18 amino acids. Here the CDR3 reads CASSLGGETDSTGEKLFF. The CDR3 nucleotides are TGTGCCAGCAGCCTAGGGGGTGAAACCGACTCTACGGGTGAAAAACTGTTTTTT.

V gene TRBV28 combines with J gene TRBJ1-4, with 8 bases lining up with TRBD1. This CDR3 comprises 16 residues. Trimming cost V 3 bases and J 6 bases; bases outside gene matches: 9. Germline V lookup: CDR1 MDHEN, CDR2 SYDVKM. The chain's CDR3 is CASSFRGQVSHEKLFF. CDR3 in DNA: TGTGCCAGCAGTTTCAGGGGGCAAGTTTCGCATGAAAAACTGTTTTTT.

V gene TRBV29-1 combines with J gene TRBJ1-1; maybe TRBD1 (6 bases). CDR1 is SQVTM, CDR2 ANQGSEA, per germline. This CDR3 has 14 residues. V gave up 6 bases and J gave up 4 bases, with 18 bases separating them. In nucleotides, the CDR3 is TGCAGCGTCACTCTTACGGGGGCTGGCACTGAAGCTTTCTTT. Encoded protein: CSVTLTGAGTEAFF.

The J gene is TRBJ2-3, the V gene TRBV11-2, with TRBD2 identical over 10 bases. Trimming took 3 bases from V and 4 from J; bases not matched to a gene: 4. The CDR3 sequence is 15 residues long. Germline loops: CDR1 SGHAT, CDR2 FQNNGV. The CDR3: CASSFTSGTADTQYF. In nucleotides, the CDR3 is TGTGCCAGCAGCTTTACTAGCGGGACGGCAGATACGCAGTATTTT. The full variable domain, completed using reference TRBV11-2 and TRBJ2-3, is EAGVAQSPRYKIIEKRQSVAFWCNPISGHATLYWYQQILGQGPKLLIQFQNNGVVDDSQLPKDRFSAERLKGVDSTLKIQPAKLEDSAVYLCASSFTSGTADTQYFGPGTRLTVL.

Only one count was recorded for this clone. The rearrangement uses TRBV28 and TRBJ2-3; possible D gene TRBD2, 5 bases. The CDR3 runs 14 residues. With 1 base removed from V and 11 bases from J, the gap between germline ends came to 16 bases. The germline CDR1 and CDR2 sequences are MDHEN and SYDVKM. This chain's CDR3 is CASSLSITGVEQYF. The CDR3 coding sequence is TGTGCCAGCAGTTTATCGATCACCGGGGTGGAGCAGTATTTT.

This clone has just one count. DNA of the CDR3: TGCGCCAGCAGCCAGATACAGGGAGATAATGAAAAACTGTTTTTT. Amino acids: CASSQIQGDNEKLFF. The chain uses TRBV4-1 and TRBJ1-4; D perhaps matches TRBD1 (6 bases). Germline V gene data show CDR1 as MGHRA and CDR2 as YSYEKL. The CDR3 has 15 amino acids. Trimming took off 3 bases at V and 4 bases at J, with 12 bases between the two ends.

V gene TRBV5-4 combines with J gene TRBJ2-6; 7 bases are a match to TRBD2. J was trimmed by 1 base and V by 9 bases; bases with no gene match: 7. The CDR3 length is 15 residues. Germline CDR1 is SGHNT and CDR2 is YYREEE (reference sequence). The CDR3 protein is CAIVTSPSGANVLTF. The CDR3 DNA reads as TGTGCCATCGTGACTAGCCCTTCTGGGGCCAACGTCCTGACTTTC.

The rearrangement joins TRBV6-1 to TRBJ2-7; D unresolved. Germline CDR1 and CDR2: MNHNS and SASEGT. This CDR3 is 12 amino acids long. Trimming shortened V by 6 bases and J by 3 bases, and 9 bases separated the two germline ends. The CDR3 DNA is TGTGCCAGCAGGGAATTATACTACGAGCAGTACTTC. As protein: CASRELYYEQYF.

With regard to this clone: Other DNA sequences in the sample encode the same CDR3. The chain couples TRBV11-2 to TRBJ2-5; D not certain. This CDR3 has 12 amino acids. In germline, CDR1 is SGHAT, CDR2 FQNNGV. With 9 bases removed from V and 0 bases from J, the gap between germline ends came to 8 bases. The CDR3 DNA reads TGTGCCAGTTCCCAGTACCAAGAGACCCAGTACTTC. This encodes CASSQYQETQYF.

The rearrangement joins TRBV10-2 to TRBJ2-7; TRBD2 matches 8 bases. After removal of 4 bases from V and 5 bases from J, the junction contained 10 bases not matched to a gene. This CDR3 is built from 15 residues. Germline V gene data show CDR1 as WSHSY and CDR2 as SAAADI. The CDR3 nucleotides read TGCGCCAGCAGTGGGAGGACTAGCTTGCTCGACGAGCAGTACTTC. Translating gives CASSGRTSLLDEQYF.

This chain links TRBV4-3 with TRBJ2-2; D uncertain. V was cut by 0 bases and J by 5 bases, with 10 bases left in between. The CDR3 length is 15 residues. Germline values: CDR1 LGHNA, CDR2 YSLEER. Here the CDR3 DNA reads TGCGCCAGCAGCCAAGATCCCTTCCCGACCGGGGAGCTGTTTTTT. Translating gives CASSQDPFPTGELFF.

This chain connects TRBV5-6 to TRBJ2-3; TRBD2 matches at 7 bases. This CDR3 contains 14 residues. V trimming: 7 bases; J trimming: 2 bases; junction bases outside the gene matches: 7. Germline lookup yields CDR1 SGHDT and CDR2 YYEEEE. CDR3 in amino acids: CASSWGGSTDTQYF. In DNA form, the CDR3 reads TGTGCCAGCTCATGGGGGGGATCCACAGATACGCAGTATTTT.

This chain links TRBV2 with TRBJ2-1; possibly TRBD2 for D (5 bases). The CDR3 is made up of 14 amino acids. CDR1 and CDR2 (germline): SNHLY, FYNNEI. V was pared by 2 bases and J by 9 bases, with 14 bases between. The CDR3 region has the DNA TGTGCCAGCAGTGAACGGAGGACGGATCTTGAGCAGTTCTTC. Amino acids: CASSERRTDLEQFF.

This chain joins TRBV27 and TRBJ2-3; TRBD1 aligns across 10 bases. The CDR3 contains 15 residues. The germline gives CDR1 MNHEY, CDR2 SMNVEV (reference sequence). The junction had 8 bases not matched to a gene; V was cut back by 8 bases and J by 3 bases. CDR3 amino acids: CASLTRDRGTDTQYF. The CDR3 region has the DNA TGTGCCAGCCTCACCCGGGACAGGGGAACAGATACGCAGTATTTT.

The rearrangement joins TRBV2 to TRBJ2-7, with unresolved D. Trimming stripped 1 base from V and 3 bases from J, with 13 bases between. The CDR3 is made up of 15 amino acids. Germline values: CDR1 SNHLY, CDR2 FYNNEI. CDR3 bases: TGTGCCAGCAGTGAAGGGGTGGCCGTAGGCTACGAGCAGTACTTC. Translating it yields CASSEGVAVGYEQYF. Variable domain in full (rest from reference TRBV2 and TRBJ2-7): EPEVTQTPSHQVTQMGQEVILRCVPISNHLYFYWYRQILGQKVEFLVSFYNNEISEKSEIFDDQFSVERPDGSNFTLKIRSTKLEDSAMYFCASSEGVAVGYEQYFGPGTRLTVT.

V gene TRBV9 combines with J gene TRBJ2-3; tentative D call: TRBD2 (7 bases). This CDR3 comprises 17 residues. Germline V gives CDR1 SGDLS, CDR2 YYNGEE. V was trimmed by 4 bases and J by 3 bases, leaving 21 bases between them. The CDR3 nucleotides read TGTGCCAGCAGCAACGATCCGGGGGGCTTAAGTACAGATACGCAGTATTTT. Protein sequence: CASSNDPGGLSTDTQYF. Variable domain in full (rest from reference TRBV9 and TRBJ2-3): DSGVTQTPKHLITATGQRVTLRCSPRSGDLSVYWYQQSLDQGLQFLIQYYNGEERAKGNILERFSAQQFPDLHSELNLSSLELGDSALYFCASSNDPGGLSTDTQYFGPGTRLTVL.

The rearrangement uses TRBV28 and TRBJ2-1; TRBD1 is a possible D gene (5 bases). The V and J ends lost 2 bases and 10 bases respectively, with 12 bases between them. Germline V CDR1 and CDR2: MDHEN, SYDVKM. The CDR3 length is 13 residues. The CDR3 DNA reads as TGTGCCAGCAGTTTACCCGAGACAGACGAGCAGTTCTTC. Protein product: CASSLPETDEQFF.

The chain uses TRBV2 and TRBJ1-2; TRBD1 matches 9 bases. CDR1 SNHLY and CDR2 FYNNEI come from the germline V gene. The CDR3 totals 13 residues. The V gene end was trimmed by 7 bases and the J gene end by 5 bases; junction bases not matched to a gene: 5. Here the CDR3 DNA reads TGTGCCAGCATACCGGGACAGGGTTATGGCTACACCTTC. Its protein product is CASIPGQGYGYTF.

The chain has TRBV5-1 and TRBJ2-1; 9 bases align to TRBD2. Trimming at V came to 9 bases and at J to 7 bases, leaving 11 bases not matched to a gene. Germline V lookup: CDR1 SGHRS, CDR2 YFSETQ. CDR3 length: 14 amino acids. In DNA form, the CDR3 reads TGCGCCACCTCGTTAGCGGGAGTGCATAATGAGCAGTTCTTC. Protein product: CATSLAGVHNEQFF.

The DNA of the CDR3 is TGTGCTAGTGGTCCCTTCGGACAGGGGAGCAATGAGCAGTTCTTC. Amino acid sequence: CASGPFGQGSNEQFF. This chain joins TRBV12-5 and TRBJ2-1, with 9 bases matching TRBD1. Germline V gene data show CDR1 as LGHNT and CDR2 as FRNRAP. The CDR3 totals 15 residues. Trimming took 5 bases from V and 6 from J; bases not matched to a gene: 8. Full variable domain (outside the CDR3, taken from reference TRBV12-5 and TRBJ2-1): DARVTQTPRHKVTEMGQEVTMRCQPILGHNTVFWYRQTMMQGLELLAYFRNRAPLDDSGMPKDRFSAEMPDATLATLKIQPSEPRDSAVYFCASGPFGQGSNEQFFGPGTRLTVL.

This rearrangement joins TRBV6-5 to TRBJ1-4, with a tentative D call TRBD1 (5 bases). Trimming took off 2 bases at V and 13 bases at J, with 8 bases between the two ends. The CDR3 is 11 residues long. Germline V gene lookup returns CDR1 MNHEY and CDR2 SVGAGI. CDR3: CASSYGTLLFF. In nucleotides, the CDR3 is TGTGCCAGCAGTTACGGGACGTTACTGTTTTTT.

The V gene is TRBV29-1, the J gene TRBJ2-7; TRBD2 is a possible D gene (5 bases). V was cut by 0 bases and J by 5 bases, with 17 bases left in between. Germline CDR1 SQVTM, CDR2 ANQGSEA. The CDR3 runs to 15 residues. As DNA, the CDR3 is TGCAGCGTTGAAGATCCCCTCCCACCGGGAAACGAGCAGTACTTC. It yields the protein CSVEDPLPPGNEQYF.

The V and J genes are TRBV9 and TRBJ2-7; D is uncertain. The CDR3 runs 13 residues. Trimming took off 0 bases at V and 5 bases at J, with 9 bases between the two ends. Germline CDR1 and CDR2: SGDLS and YYNGEE. The CDR3 DNA reads as TGTGCCAGCAGCGTAGACCCGGCTGACGAGCAGTACTTC. Its protein is CASSVDPADEQYF.

V and J are TRBV6-5 and TRBJ2-2; D perhaps matches TRBD1 (6 bases). This CDR3 spans 14 amino acids. Trimming took off 6 bases at V and 5 bases at J, with 13 bases between the two ends. Germline-derived CDR1 and CDR2 are MNHEY and SVGAGI. Written as DNA, the CDR3 is TGTGCCAGCAGCCACAGGGCCCAAACCGGGGAGCTGTTTTTT. Its translation is CASSHRAQTGELFF.

This clone was seen only once. CDR3 region: CASSLTGVANEQFF. CDR3 bases: TGTGCCAGCAGCTTAACAGGGGTTGCCAATGAGCAGTTCTTC. V gene TRBV7-9 combines with J gene TRBJ2-1, with 7 nucleotides matching TRBD1. This CDR3 has 14 amino acids. Germline V gene lookup returns CDR1 SEHNR and CDR2 FQNEAQ (reference sequence). After removal of 2 bases from V and 6 bases from J, the junction contained 4 bases not matched to a gene.

The J gene is TRBJ1-2, the V gene TRBV25-1, with a tentative D call TRBD1 (6 bases). V lost 1 base, J lost 4 bases, and 13 bases lay in between. CDR1 and CDR2 from the germline V gene are MGHDK and SYGVNS. The CDR3 sequence is 15 residues long. The CDR3, as DNA: TGTGCCAGCAGTGAATTCGGGGAAGGGGGCTATGGCTACACCTTC. This codes for CASSEFGEGGYGYTF.

V usage is TRBV5-5 and J usage is TRBJ2-2; 13 nucleotides align to TRBD2. The CDR3 spans 17 residues. After removal of 4 bases from V and 5 bases from J, the junction contained 8 bases not matched to a gene. CDR1 and CDR2 from the germline V gene are SGHKS and YYEKEE (reference sequence). Written as DNA, the CDR3 is TGTGCCAGCAGCCTAGGGACTAGCGGGGCTATAACCGGGGAGCTGTTTTTT. This codes for CASSLGTSGAITGELFF.

The chain is built from TRBV2 and TRBJ2-2; 14 bases align to TRBD2. With 5 bases clipped from V and 6 bases from J, the junction kept 11 bases outside the gene matches. The CDR3 covers 18 residues. Germline V gene data show CDR1 as SNHLY and CDR2 as FYNNEI. CDR3 sequence (DNA): TGTGCCAGCAGTAGCCCGGGACTAGCGGGAGTTTGGGCCGGGGAGCTGTTTTTT. Translating gives CASSSPGLAGVWAGELFF.

The rearrangement joins TRBV15 to TRBJ2-2, with unresolved D. There are 14 residues in the CDR3. Germline CDR1 LNHNV, CDR2 YYDKDF (reference sequence). Deletions cut 0 bases from V and 6 bases from J, with 8 bases between. In DNA form, the CDR3 reads TGTGCCACCAGCAGAGAGTGGCCGGCCGGGGAGCTGTTTTTT. This sequence encodes CATSREWPAGELFF.

The chain couples TRBV4-1 to TRBJ2-5; tentative D call: TRBD2 (7 bases). Deletions cut 1 base from V and 5 bases from J, with 20 bases between. Germline V gene lookup returns CDR1 MGHRA and CDR2 YSYEKL. The CDR3 runs 17 residues. The CDR3 sequence: CASSQGVGGRLSETQYF. In nucleotides, the CDR3 is TGCGCCAGCAGCCAAGGTGTGGGGGGGCGTCTTTCGGAGACCCAGTACTTC.

V usage is TRBV11-2 and J usage is TRBJ2-2, with 7 positions matching TRBD2. CDR3 length: 16 amino acids. Germline values: CDR1 SGHAT, CDR2 FQNNGV. V gave up 3 bases and J gave up 4 bases; unmatched junction bases: 8. CDR3 protein: CASSFPRLAPTGELFF. CDR3 nucleotides: TGTGCCAGCAGCTTTCCCCGACTAGCTCCCACCGGGGAGCTGTTTTTT.